The clone carrying this TCR beta chain was counted once. What it recognizes is unknown. This sample is drawn from a study of T cell responses to AZD1222 COVID-19 vaccine. Study-wide points: Spike-specific TCR breadth and depth rose after two AZD1222 doses. Nearly half of spike-specific TCRs reportedly target unmutated variant regions. Vaccine-related CD4 TCRs covered spike, predominating at 160-218 and 743-854. Repertoires in all cases were sampled only once the peak T cell response had passed.

The CDR3 runs to 14 residues. Germline values: CDR1 SGHNT, CDR2 YYREEE (reference sequence). Trimming stripped 0 bases from V and 2 bases from J, with 9 bases between. The method was immunoSEQ multiplex PCR; TCRdb's version includes in-frame clones alone and lacks a portion of them. Among fewer than 200,000 clones listed, roughly 88% were seen once. The sequenced sample was peripheral blood, obtained 28 days after the second AZD1222 dose. This receptor was identified in an adult who received the AZD1222 COVID-19 vaccine. The J gene is TRBJ2-7, the V gene TRBV5-4; tentative D call: TRBD1 (6 bases). The CDR3 reads CASSLAGTTYEQYF. CDR3 DNA: TGTGCCAGCAGCTTGGCTGGGACAACCTACGAGCAGTACTTC. Full variable domain (remainder filled in from reference TRBV5-4 and TRBJ2-7): ETGVTQSPTHLIKTRGQQVTLRCSSQSGHNTVSWYQQALGQGPQFIFQYYREEENGRGNFPPRFSGLQFPNYSSELNVNALELDDSALYLCASSLAGTTYEQYFGPGTRLTVT.